This T cell receptor (beta chain) was captured in a study of identifying expanded T cells in peripheral blood. Findings and limits, study-wide: Clone count variance between roughly 2-week samples rose with total template count.

CDR1 and CDR2 from the germline V gene are SGHRS and YFSETQ. The J segment lost 4 bases and the V segment lost 0 bases, leaving 2 bases of the junction unmatched. The CDR3 length is 14 residues. Some clones are missing from TCRdb's copy, which holds only in-frame ones; the method was immunoSEQ multiplex PCR. The data contain tens of thousands of clones, around 90% of them seen just once; the ten biggest clones take up 4.5% to 7%. This clone was counted only a few times. Its matching antigen is unknown. This TCR derives from a person aged 18 to 75 in good health. J is TRBJ1-1 and V is TRBV5-1; 8 bases align to TRBD1. The sequencing input was blood. CDR3 nucleotide sequence: TGCGCCAGCAGCTTGGGACAGGGGTTCACTGAAGCTTTCTTT. This gives the protein CASSLGQGFTEAFF.